This TCR beta chain was captured by sequencing in a study of shared T cell receptors in the human thymus. There are 15 residues in the CDR3. V gave up 4 bases and J gave up 0 bases, with 9 bases separating them. The germline gives CDR1 LNHDA, CDR2 SQIVND (reference sequence). The method was immunoSEQ multiplex PCR; TCRdb's version includes in-frame clones alone and lacks a portion of them. This repertoire shows about 380,000 clones, approximately 95% found once; its top ten account for 0.02%. This rearrangement joins TRBV19 to TRBJ2-2; no firm D call. This sequence was found in a human donor. The source material was thymocytes. CDR3 in amino acids: CASSTPETNTGELFF. In DNA, the CDR3 is TGTGCCAGTAGTACGCCCGAAACGAACACCGGGGAGCTGTTTTTT.